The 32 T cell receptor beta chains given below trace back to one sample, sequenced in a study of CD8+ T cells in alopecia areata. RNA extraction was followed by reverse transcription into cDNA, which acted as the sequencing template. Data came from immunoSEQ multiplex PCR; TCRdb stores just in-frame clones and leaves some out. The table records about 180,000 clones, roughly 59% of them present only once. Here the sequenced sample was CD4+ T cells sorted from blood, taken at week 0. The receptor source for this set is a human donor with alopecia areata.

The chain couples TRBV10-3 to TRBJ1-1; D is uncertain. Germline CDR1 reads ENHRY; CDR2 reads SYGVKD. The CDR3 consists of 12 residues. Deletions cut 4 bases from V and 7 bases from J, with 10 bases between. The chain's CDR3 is CAISASNVEAFF. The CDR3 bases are TGTGCCATCAGTGCCTCAAATGTTGAAGCTTTCTTT.

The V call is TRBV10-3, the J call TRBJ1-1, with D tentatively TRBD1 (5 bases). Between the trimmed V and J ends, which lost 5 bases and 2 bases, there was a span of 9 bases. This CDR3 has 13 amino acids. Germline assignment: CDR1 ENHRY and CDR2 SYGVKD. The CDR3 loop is CAISSTANTEAFF. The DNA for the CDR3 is TGTGCCATCAGTTCGACAGCCAACACTGAAGCTTTCTTT.

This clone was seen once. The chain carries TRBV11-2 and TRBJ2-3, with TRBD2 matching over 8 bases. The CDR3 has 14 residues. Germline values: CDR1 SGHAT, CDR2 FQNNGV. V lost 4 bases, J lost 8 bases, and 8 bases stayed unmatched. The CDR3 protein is CASSSPGGARTQYF. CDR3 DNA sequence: TGTGCCAGCAGCTCCCCCGGGGGGGCACGTACGCAGTATTTT.

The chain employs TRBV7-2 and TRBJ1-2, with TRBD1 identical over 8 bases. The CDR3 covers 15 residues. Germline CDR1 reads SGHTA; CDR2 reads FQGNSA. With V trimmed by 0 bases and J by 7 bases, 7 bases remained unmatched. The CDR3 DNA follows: TGTGCCAGCAGCTTAGCGCAGGGGGCGAAGAGTGGCTACACCTTC. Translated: CASSLAQGAKSGYTF.

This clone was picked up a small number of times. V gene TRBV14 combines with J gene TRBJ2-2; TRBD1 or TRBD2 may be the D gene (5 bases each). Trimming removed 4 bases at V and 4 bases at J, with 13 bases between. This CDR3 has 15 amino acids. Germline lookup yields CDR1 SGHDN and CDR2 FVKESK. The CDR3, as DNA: TGTGCCAGCAGCCCCGACGGGACGAGCACCGGGGAGCTGTTTTTT. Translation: CASSPDGTSTGELFF.

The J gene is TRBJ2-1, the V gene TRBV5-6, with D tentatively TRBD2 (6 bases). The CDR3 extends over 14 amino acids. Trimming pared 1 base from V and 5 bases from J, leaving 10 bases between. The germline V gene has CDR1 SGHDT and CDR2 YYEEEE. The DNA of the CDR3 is TGTGCCAGCAGCTTGAGTTGGGGGGACAATGAGCAGTTCTTC. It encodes CASSLSWGDNEQFF.

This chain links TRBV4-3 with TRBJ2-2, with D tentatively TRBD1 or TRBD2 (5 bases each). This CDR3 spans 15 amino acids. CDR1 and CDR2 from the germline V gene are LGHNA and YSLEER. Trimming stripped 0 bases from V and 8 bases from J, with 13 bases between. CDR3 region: CASSQDWGISGELFF. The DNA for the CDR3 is TGCGCCAGCAGCCAAGATTGGGGGATCTCTGGGGAGCTGTTTTTT.

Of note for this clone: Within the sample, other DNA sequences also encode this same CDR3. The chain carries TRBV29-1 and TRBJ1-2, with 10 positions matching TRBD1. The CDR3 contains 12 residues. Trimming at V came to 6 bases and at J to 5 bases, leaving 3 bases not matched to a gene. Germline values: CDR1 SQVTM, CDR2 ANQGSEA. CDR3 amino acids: CSVGGQGYGYTF. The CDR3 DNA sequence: TGCAGCGTCGGGGGACAGGGGTATGGCTACACCTTC.

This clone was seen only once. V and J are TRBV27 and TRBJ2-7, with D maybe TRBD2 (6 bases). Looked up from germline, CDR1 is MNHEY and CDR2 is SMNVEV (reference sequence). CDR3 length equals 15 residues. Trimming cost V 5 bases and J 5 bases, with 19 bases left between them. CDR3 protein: CASSPLATSGDEQYF. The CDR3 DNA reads TGTGCCAGCAGTCCTCTTGCAACATCGGGGGACGAGCAGTACTTC.

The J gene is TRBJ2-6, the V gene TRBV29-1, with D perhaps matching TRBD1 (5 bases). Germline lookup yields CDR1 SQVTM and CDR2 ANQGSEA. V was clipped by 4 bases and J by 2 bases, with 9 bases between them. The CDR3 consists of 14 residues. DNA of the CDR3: TGCAGCGTTGCGGTAGGGGCTGGGGCCAACGTCCTGACTTTC. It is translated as CSVAVGAGANVLTF.

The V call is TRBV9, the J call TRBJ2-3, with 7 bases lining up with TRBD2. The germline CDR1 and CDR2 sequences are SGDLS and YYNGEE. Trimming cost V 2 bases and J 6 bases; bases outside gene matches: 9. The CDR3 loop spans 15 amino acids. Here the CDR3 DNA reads TGTGCCAGCAGCGTCAGCGGGGTCGTTTTGGATACGCAGTATTTT. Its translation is CASSVSGVVLDTQYF.

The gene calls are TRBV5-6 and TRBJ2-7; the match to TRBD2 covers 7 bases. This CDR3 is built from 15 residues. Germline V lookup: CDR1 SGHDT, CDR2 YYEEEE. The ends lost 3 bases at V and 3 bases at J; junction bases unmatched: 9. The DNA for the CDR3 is TGTGCCAGCAGCTCGCTAATGGGACTACTCTACGAGCAGTACTTC. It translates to CASSSLMGLLYEQYF.

CDR3 nucleotides: TGTGCCTGGAGTGGGGGGGGCCACGGTGGCACCTTC. Encoded protein: CAWSGGGHGGTF. The chain uses TRBV30 and TRBJ1-2, with D possibly matching TRBD1 (6 bases). Deletions cut 1 base from V and 13 bases from J, with 16 bases between. This CDR3 spans 12 amino acids. CDR1 and CDR2 from the germline V gene are GTSNPN and SVGIG (reference sequence).

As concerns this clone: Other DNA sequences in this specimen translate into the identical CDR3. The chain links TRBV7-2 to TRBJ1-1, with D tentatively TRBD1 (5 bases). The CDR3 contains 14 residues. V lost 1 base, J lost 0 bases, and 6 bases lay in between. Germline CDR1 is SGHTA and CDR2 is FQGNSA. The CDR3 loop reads CASSLGTLNTEAFF. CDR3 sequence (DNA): TGTGCCAGCAGCTTAGGGACATTGAACACTGAAGCTTTCTTT.

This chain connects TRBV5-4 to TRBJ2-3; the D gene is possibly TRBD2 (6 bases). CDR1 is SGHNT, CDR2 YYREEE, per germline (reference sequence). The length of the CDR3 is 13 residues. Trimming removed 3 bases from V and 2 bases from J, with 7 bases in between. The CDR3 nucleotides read TGTGCCAGCAGCTGGGGGGACACAGATACGCAGTATTTT. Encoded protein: CASSWGDTDTQYF.

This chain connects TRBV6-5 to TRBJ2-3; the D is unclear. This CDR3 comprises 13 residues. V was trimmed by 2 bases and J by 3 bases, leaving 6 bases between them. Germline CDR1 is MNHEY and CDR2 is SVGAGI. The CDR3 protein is CASSYASTDTQYF. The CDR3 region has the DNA TGTGCCAGCAGTTACGCCTCTACAGATACGCAGTATTTT.

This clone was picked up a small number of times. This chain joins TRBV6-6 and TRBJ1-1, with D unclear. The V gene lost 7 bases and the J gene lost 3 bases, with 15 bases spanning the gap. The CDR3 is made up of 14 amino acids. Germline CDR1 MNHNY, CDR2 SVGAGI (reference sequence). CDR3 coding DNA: TGTGCCAGCAAGGGAGAGGCGGCATACACTGAAGCTTTCTTT. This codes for CASKGEAAYTEAFF.

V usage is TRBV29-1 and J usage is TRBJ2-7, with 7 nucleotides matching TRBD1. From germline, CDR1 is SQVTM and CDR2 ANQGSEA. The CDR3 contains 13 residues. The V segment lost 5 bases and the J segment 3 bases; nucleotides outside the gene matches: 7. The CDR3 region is CSVKVDRNYEQYF. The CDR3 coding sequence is TGCAGCGTTAAGGTGGACAGGAACTACGAGCAGTACTTC.

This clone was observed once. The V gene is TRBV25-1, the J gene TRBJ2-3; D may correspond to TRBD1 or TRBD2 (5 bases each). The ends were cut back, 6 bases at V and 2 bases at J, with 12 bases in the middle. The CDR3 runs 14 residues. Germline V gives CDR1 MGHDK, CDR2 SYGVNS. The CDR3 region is CASSPGPSTDTQYF. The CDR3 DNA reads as TGTGCCAGCAGCCCGGGACCATCCACAGATACGCAGTATTTT.

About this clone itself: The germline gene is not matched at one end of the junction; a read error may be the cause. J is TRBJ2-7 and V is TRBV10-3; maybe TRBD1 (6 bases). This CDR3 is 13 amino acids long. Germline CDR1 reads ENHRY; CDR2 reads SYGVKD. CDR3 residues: CAVRPRDTYEQYF. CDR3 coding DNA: TGTGCCGTCAGACCCCGGGACACTTACGAGCAGTACTTC.

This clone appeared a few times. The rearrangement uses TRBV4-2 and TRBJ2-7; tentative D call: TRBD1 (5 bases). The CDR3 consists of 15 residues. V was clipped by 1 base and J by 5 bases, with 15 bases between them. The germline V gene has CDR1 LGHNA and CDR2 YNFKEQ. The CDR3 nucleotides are TGTGCCAGCAGCCAAGTCTCTAACTCAGGGAACGAGCAGTACTTC. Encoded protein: CASSQVSNSGNEQYF.

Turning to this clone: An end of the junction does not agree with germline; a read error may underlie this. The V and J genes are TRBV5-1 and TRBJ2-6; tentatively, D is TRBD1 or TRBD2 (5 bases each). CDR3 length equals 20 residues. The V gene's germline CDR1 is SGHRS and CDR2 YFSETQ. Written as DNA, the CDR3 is TGCGCCAGCAGCTTGGGACTCGGATTCAACGGGGTCTCTGGGGCCAACGTCTTGACTTTC. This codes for CASSLGLGFNGVSGANVLTF. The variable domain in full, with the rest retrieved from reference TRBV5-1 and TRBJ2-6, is KAGVTQTPRYLIKTRGQQVTLSCSPISGHRSVSWYQQTPGQGLQFLFEYFSETQRNKGNFPGRFSGRQFSNSRSEMNVSTLELGDSALYLCASSLGLGFNGVSGANVLTFGAGSRLTVL.

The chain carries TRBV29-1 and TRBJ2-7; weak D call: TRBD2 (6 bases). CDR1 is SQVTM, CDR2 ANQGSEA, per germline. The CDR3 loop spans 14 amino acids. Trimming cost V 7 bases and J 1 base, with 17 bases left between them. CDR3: CSASRGGNSYEQYF. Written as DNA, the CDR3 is TGCAGCGCGAGCCGGGGAGGAAATTCCTACGAGCAGTACTTC.

DNA of the CDR3: TGCGCCAGCAGCTTGGACCCGGGACTAGCAACAGATACGCAGTATTTT. Protein product: CASSLDPGLATDTQYF. This chain joins TRBV5-1 and TRBJ2-3, with 9 bases that match TRBD2. Trimming at V came to 0 bases and at J to 3 bases, leaving 5 bases not matched to a gene. The CDR3 consists of 16 residues. CDR1 is SGHRS and CDR2 is YFSETQ in the germline V gene.

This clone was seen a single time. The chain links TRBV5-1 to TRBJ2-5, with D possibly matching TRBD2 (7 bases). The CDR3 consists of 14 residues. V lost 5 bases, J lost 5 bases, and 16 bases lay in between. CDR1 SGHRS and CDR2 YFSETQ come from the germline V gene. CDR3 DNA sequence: TGCGCCAGCAGGCCCCCGGGGGGCGCGGAGACCCAGTACTTC. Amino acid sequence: CASRPPGGAETQYF.

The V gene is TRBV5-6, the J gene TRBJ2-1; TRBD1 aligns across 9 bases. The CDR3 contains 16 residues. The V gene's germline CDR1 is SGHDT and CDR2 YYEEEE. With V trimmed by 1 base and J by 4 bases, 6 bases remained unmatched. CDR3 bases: TGTGCCAGCAGCTTGCTTTCGGGACAGGGTTACAATGAGCAGTTCTTC. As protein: CASSLLSGQGYNEQFF.

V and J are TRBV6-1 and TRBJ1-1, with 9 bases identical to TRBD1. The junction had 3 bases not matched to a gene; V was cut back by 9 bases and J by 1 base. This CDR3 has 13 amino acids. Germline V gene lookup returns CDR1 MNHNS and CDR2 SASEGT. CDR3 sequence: CASQTGGNTEAFF. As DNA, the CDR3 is TGTGCCAGTCAGACAGGGGGGAACACTGAAGCTTTCTTT.

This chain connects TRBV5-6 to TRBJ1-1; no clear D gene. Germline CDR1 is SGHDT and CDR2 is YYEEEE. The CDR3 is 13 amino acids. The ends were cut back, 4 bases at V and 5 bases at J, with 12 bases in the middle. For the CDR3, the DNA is TGTGCCAGCAGCCCTGACGCGAGGACTGAAGCTTTCTTT. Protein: CASSPDARTEAFF.

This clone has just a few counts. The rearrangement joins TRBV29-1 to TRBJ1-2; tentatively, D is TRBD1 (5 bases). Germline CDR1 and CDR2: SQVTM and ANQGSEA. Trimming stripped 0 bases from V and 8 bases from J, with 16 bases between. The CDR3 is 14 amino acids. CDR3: CSVEEISGLGGYTF. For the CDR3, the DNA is TGCAGCGTTGAAGAGATCTCAGGGTTGGGGGGCTACACCTTC.

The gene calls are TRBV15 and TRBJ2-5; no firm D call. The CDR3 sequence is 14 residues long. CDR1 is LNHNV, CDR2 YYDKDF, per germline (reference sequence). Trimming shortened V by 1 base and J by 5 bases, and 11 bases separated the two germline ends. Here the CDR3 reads CATSRATWRETQYF. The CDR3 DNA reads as TGTGCCACCAGCAGAGCCACGTGGCGGGAGACCCAGTACTTC.

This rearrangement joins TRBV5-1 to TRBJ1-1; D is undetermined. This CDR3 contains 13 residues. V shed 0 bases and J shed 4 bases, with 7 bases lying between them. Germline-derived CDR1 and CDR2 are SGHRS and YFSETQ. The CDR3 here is CASSLEEFTEAFF. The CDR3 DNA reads TGCGCCAGCAGCTTGGAGGAATTCACTGAAGCTTTCTTT.

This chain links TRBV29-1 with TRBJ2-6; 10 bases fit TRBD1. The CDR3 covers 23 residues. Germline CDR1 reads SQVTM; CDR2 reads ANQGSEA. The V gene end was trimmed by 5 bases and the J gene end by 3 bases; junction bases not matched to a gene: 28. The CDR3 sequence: CSVPASGRGGQGPPPLGANVLTF. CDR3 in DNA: TGCAGCGTTCCTGCTTCTGGTCGGGGGGGACAGGGGCCTCCTCCCCTTGGGGCCAACGTCCTGACTTTC.